This T cell receptor (beta chain) was sequenced for a study of CD8 T cells in ankylosing spondylitis (TCRdb year 2017). Describing the broader study: T cell receptor beta repertoires were profiled in healthy donors and ankylosing spondylitis patients so that disease-linked TCR variants could be found. In total, the full study cohort was made up of about 99 healthy donors and 25 ankylosing spondylitis patients. Peripheral blood samples were taken, and synovial fluid was additionally collected from ankylosing spondylitis patients. What the authors observed across the whole study: The disease-linked clones were reported to be significantly enriched in matched synovial fluid samples from ankylosing spondylitis patients. Some motif variants were previously reported in synovial fluid and blood of reactive arthritis patients, suggesting common disease-initiation mechanisms. A TCR beta motif of about 8 highly homologous amino acid variants appeared characteristic of blood from ankylosing spondylitis patients. A CD8+ phenotype was shown by the disease-linked clones, which were found at relatively low frequencies in peripheral blood.

Trimming leaves V shorter by 2 bases and J shorter by 2 bases, with the junction holding 1 base beyond the gene matches. Spanning cysteine to phenylalanine, the CDR3 consists of 14 amino acids. The entry retains the CDR3 DNA only, 42 bases that are in frame from base 1. The sample was run on an Illumina HiSeq 2500. Quantitative 5'-RACE with molecular barcodes was used to prepare TCR beta libraries. Per the original workflow: A new computational method based on a probabilistic model of VDJ rearrangement was used to identify disease-linked TCR variants. Starting from the raw public reads, TCRdb applied fastp trimming at Q25, assembled clones with MiXCR and retained in-frame beta chains. CDR3 protein duplicates are merged, each entry listing the most common genes and DNA. These V and J calls rely on TCRdb rather than the paper's analysis. Within this sample are roughly 280,000 distinct CDR3 sequences, with over 15% of them counted one time only. The top ten clones comprise roughly 7.4% of the sample.

This clonotype was detected ten times or more. Its antigen is still unknown. No much larger clonotype is one base removed from it; base qualities were not supplied. The receptor was isolated from a male donor with ankylosing spondylitis or in good health (not recorded which). Sequencing was carried out using blood, either unsorted or a sorted T cell fraction (not recorded which). This receptor chain uses TRBV12-3 or TRBV12-4 and TRBJ2-3, and 7 junctional nucleotides match TRBD2. The nucleotide sequence reads TGTGCCAGCAGTTTAAGCGGGGCCACAGATACGCAGTATTTT. It encodes CASSLSGATDTQYF.